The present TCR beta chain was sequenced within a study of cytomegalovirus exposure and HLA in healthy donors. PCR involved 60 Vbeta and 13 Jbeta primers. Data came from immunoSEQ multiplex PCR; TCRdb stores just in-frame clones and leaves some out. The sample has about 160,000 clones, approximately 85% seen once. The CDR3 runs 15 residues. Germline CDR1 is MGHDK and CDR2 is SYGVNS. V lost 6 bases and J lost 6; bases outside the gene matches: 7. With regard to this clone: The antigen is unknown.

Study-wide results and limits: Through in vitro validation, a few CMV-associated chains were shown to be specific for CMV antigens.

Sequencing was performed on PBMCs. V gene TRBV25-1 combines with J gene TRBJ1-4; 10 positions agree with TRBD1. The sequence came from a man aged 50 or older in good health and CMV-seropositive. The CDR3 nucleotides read TGTGCCAGCAGCCATCCCGGGACAGGGGATGAAAAACTGTTTTTT. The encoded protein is CASSHPGTGDEKLFF.